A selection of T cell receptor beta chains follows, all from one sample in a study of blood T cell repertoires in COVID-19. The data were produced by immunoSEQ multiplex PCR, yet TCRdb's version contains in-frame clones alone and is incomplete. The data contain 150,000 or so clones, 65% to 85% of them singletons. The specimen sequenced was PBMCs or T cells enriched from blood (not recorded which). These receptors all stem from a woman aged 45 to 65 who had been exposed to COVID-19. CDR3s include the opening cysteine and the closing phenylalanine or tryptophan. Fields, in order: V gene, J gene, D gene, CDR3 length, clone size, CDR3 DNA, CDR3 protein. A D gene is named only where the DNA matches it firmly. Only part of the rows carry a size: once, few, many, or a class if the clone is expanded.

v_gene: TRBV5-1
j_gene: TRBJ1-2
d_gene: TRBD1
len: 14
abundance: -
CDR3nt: TGCGCCAGCAGATCAACAGGGGGCACGGATGGCTACACCTTC
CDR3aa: CASRSTGGTDGYTF

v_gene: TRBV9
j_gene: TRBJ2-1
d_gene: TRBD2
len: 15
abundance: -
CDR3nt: TGTGCCAGCAGCGTAGCAGCGGGAGTTGGCAATGAGCAGTTCTTC
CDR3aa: CASSVAAGVGNEQFF

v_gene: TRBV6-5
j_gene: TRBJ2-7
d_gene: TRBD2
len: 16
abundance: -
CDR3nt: TGTGCCAGCAGTTTGACCGCGGGAGCCCCCTCCTACGAGCAGTACTTC
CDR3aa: CASSLTAGAPSYEQYF

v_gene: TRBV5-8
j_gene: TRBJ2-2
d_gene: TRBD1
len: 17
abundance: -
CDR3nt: TGTGCCAGCAGCGCACGACAGGGCCTATCAAACACCGGGGAGCTGTTTTTT
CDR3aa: CASSARQGLSNTGELFF

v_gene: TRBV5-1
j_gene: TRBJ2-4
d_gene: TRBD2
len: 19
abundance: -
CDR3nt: TGCGCCAGCAGCTTGGAGGGGACTACCTTTACGAGGGCCAAAAACATTCAGTACTTC
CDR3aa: CASSLEGTTFTRAKNIQYF

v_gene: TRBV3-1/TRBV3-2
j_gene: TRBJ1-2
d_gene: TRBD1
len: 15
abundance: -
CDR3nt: TGTGCCAGCAGCCGCCGGACAGGGCTGACCTATGGCTACACCTTC
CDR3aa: CASSRRTGLTYGYTF

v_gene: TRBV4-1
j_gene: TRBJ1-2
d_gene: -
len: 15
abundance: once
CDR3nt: TGCGCCAGCAGCCAAGATCTAGGGACACTCCCGGCTCGCACCTTC
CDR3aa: CASSQDLGTLPARTF

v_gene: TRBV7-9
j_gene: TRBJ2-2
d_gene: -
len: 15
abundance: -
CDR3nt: TGTGCCAGCAGCTTAGTAGGCCTAGCGAGCGGGGAGCTGTTTTTT
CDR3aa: CASSLVGLASGELFF

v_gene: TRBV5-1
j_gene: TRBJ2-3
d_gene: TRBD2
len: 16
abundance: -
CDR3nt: TGCGCCAGCAGCATCTCTAGCGGGAGAAGATGGGATACGCAGTATTTT
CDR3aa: CASSISSGRRWDTQYF

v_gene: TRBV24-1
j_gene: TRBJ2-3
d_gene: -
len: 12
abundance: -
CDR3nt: TGTGCCACCAGTGATTTCGGGGATACGCAGTATTTT
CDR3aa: CATSDFGDTQYF

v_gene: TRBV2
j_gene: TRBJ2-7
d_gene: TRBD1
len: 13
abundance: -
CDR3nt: TGTGCCAGCACAGGGGGTCGGGGCAGGGCGGAGTACTTC
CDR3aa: CASTGGRGRAEYF

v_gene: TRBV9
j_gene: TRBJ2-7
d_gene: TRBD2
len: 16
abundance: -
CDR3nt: TGTGCCAGCAGTCCGGGGGCTAGCGGGGGTTCCTACGAGCAGTACTTC
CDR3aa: CASSPGASGGSYEQYF

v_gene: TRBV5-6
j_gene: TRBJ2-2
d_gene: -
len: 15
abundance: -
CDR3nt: TGTGCCAGCAGCTTGGGACTAGGAAACACCGGGGAGCTGTTTTTT
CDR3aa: CASSLGLGNTGELFF

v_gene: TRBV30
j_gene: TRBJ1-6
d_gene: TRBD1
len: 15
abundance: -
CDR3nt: TGTGCCTGGAGTGTAGGAGACAGGGGCTACTCACCCCTCCACTTT
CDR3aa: CAWSVGDRGYSPLHF

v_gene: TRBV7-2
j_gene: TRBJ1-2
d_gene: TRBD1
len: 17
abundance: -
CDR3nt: TGTGCCAGCAGCTTAGTGGGCAACGCACAGGGGGGGGATGGCTACACCTTC
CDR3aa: CASSLVGNAQGGDGYTF

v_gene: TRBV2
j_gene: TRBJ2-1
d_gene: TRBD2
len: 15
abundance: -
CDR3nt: TGTGCCAGCAGTGCTGAAGCGGGGGTCTACAATGAGCAGTTCTTC
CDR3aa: CASSAEAGVYNEQFF

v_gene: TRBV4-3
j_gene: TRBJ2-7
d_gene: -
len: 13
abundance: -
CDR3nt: TGCGCCAGCAGCCGCAGCGCCGGCTACGAGCAGTACTTC
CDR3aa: CASSRSAGYEQYF

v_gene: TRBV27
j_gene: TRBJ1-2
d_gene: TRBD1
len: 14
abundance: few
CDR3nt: TGTGCCAGCAGTTATGGGACAGGGGGCAATGGCTACACCTTC
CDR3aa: CASSYGTGGNGYTF